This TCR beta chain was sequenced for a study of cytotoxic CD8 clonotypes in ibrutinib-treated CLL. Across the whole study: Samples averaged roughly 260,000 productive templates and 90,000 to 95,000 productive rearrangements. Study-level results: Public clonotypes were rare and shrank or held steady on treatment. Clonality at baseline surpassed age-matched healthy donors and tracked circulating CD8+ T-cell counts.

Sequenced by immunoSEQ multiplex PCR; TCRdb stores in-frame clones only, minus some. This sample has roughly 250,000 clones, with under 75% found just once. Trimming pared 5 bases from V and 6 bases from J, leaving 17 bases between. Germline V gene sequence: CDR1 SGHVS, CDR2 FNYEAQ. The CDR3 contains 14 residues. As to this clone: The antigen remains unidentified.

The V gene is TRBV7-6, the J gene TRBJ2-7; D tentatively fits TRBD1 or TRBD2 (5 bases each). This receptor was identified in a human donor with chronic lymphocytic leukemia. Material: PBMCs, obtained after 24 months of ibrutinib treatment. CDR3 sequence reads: CASSPGRTSVEQYF. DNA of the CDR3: TGTGCCAGCAGCCCGGGACGGACTTCGGTCGAGCAGTACTTC.